A selection of T cell receptor beta chains follows, all from one sample in a study of cytomegalovirus exposure and HLA in healthy donors. Some clones are missing from TCRdb's copy, which holds only in-frame ones; the method was immunoSEQ multiplex PCR. The table shows about 160,000 clones, with approximately 81% occurring only once. Specimen: PBMCs. The receptors here all came from a young man in good health and CMV-seronegative. CDR3s include the opening cysteine and the closing phenylalanine or tryptophan. The D gene is left open where the match is weak. A row's size may be missing; if present it is once, few, many or a size class.

TRBJ1-1	NA	TRBV5-4	15	NA	TGTGCCAGCAGCTTGCCGGGGGGGGTGGACACTGAAGCTTTCTTT	CASSLPGGVDTEAFF
TRBJ1-6	NA	TRBV30	14	TRBD1	TGTGCCTGGCTTACAGGGGGCGCCGATTCACCCCTCCACTTT	CAWLTGGADSPLHF
TRBJ1-5	few	TRBV19	15	TRBD1	TGTGCCAGTAGTATAGAACAGGGGGCCTTCCAGCCCCAGCATTTT	CASSIEQGAFQPQHF
TRBJ2-3	NA	TRBV6-1	15	TRBD1	TGTGCCAGCTTCCCGACAGGGGTCCACACAGATACGCAGTATTTT	CASFPTGVHTDTQYF
TRBJ1-5	NA	TRBV14	13	NA	TGTGCCAGCAGTGCCGGAGGGAATCAGCCCCAGCATTTT	CASSAGGNQPQHF
TRBJ2-5	NA	TRBV6-5	14	TRBD1	TGTGCCAGCAGGTCAACGGGACAGAGACAGACCCAGTACTTC	CASRSTGQRQTQYF
TRBJ2-3	NA	TRBV9	15	NA	TGTGCCAGCAGCGTAAATTTCGGGGTCATGGATACGCAGTATTTT	CASSVNFGVMDTQYF
TRBJ2-2	NA	TRBV5-1	15	TRBD1	TGCGCCAGCAGCGTGACAGGGATAGACACCGGGGAGCTGTTTTTT	CASSVTGIDTGELFF
TRBJ2-2	NA	TRBV27	16	TRBD2	TGTGCCAGCAGACGGAGCGGGAGGGCCGAGACCGGGGAGCTGTTTTTT	CASRRSGRAETGELFF
TRBJ1-2	once	TRBV5-5	15	NA	TGTGCCAGCAGCTCGACGCCGGGGGCTAACTATGGCTACACCTTC	CASSSTPGANYGYTF